The clone carrying this TCR beta chain was detected only a few times. Its antigen is unknown. Bulk TCR libraries were made with methods that had been previously described and with listed TCR primers. TCRdb recomputed calls from the PCR reads with MiXCR, one row per CDR3 protein. The data contain about half a million distinct CDR3 sequences, 20% to 25% of them singletons. The authors sorted naive CD8 T cells as CD8+CD4-CCR7+CD45RA+. The V end was cut by 0 bases, the J end by 1 base, with 1 base between. The CDR3 loop spans 12 amino acids. The germline CDR1 and CDR2 sequences are MDHEN and SYDVKM. This record comes from a study of molecular identifiers for immune sequencing clone quantification. Study-wide results and limits: Clones exceeding 20 RNA copies carried over 97% of effector molecules but under 1% of naive-cell molecules. Spiked Jurkat TCR RNA equal to one cell could reportedly be picked out among approximately 980,000 naive cells.

The chain employs TRBV28 and TRBJ2-7, with D uncertain. The sequenced sample was naive CD8+ T cells from blood, with Jurkat cell RNA spiked in. Subset defined: FACS-sorted CD8+CD4-CCR7+CD45RA+ naive T cells. The source of this sequence is a human donor in good health. Some libraries in this study had Jurkat cell RNA spiked in. The CDR3 bases are TGTGCCAGCAGTTTATGGTCCTACGAGCAGTACTTC. Translating gives CASSLWSYEQYF.